Included here is one T cell receptor beta chain sequence, with context. Antigen unknown. The record originates from a study of OX40 agonist ivuxolimab in advanced cancers. Overall study findings and caveats: Circulating CD4+ and CD8+ T cells showed clonal expansion by week 6 at 0.1 to 3.0 mg/kg.

CDR1 and CDR2 from the germline V gene are ENHRY and SYGVKD. This CDR3 spans 14 amino acids. V lost 0 bases and J lost 3; bases outside the gene matches: 1. Method: immunoSEQ multiplex PCR; TCRdb's copy keeps in-frame clones and lacks some. The sample includes about 56,000 clones, 80% to 90% of them seen just once. This TCR was sampled from an adult with an advanced solid tumor such as melanoma, head and neck, liver or kidney cancer. The source material was CD4+ or CD8+ T cells sorted from blood, sampled in a trial of the OX40 agonist ivuxolimab. The V call is TRBV10-3, the J call TRBJ2-7; 8 nucleotides align to TRBD1. CDR3 DNA: TGTGCCATCAGTGAGTCGGGACAGGTCTACGAGCAGTACTTC. It specifies CAISESGQVYEQYF.